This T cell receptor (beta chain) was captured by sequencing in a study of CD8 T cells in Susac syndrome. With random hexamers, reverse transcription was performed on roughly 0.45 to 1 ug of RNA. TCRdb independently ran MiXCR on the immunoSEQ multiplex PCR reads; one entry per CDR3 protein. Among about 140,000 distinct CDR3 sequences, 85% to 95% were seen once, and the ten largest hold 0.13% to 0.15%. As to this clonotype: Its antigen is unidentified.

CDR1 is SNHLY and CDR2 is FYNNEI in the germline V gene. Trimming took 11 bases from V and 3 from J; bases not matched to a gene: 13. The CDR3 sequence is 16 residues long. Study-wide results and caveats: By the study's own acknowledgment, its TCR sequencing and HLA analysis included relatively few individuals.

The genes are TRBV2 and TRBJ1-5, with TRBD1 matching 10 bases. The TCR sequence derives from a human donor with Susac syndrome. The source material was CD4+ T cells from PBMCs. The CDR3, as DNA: TGTGCCTCGAACTCAGACAGGGGGCGACCCAATCAGCCCCAGCATTTT. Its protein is CASNSDRGRPNQPQHF.